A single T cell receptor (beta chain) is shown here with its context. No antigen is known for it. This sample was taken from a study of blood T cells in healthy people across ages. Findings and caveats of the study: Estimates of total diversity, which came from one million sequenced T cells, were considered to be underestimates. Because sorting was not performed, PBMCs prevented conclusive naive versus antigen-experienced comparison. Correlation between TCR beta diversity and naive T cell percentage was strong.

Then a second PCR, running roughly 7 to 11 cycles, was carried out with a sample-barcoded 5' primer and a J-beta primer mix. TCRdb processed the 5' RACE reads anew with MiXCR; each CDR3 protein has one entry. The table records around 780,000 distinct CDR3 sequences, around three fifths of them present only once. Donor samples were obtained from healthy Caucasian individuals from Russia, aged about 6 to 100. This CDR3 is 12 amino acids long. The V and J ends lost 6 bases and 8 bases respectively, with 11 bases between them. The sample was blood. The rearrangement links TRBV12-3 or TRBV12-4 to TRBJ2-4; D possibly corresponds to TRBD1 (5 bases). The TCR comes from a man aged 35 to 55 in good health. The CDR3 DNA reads TGTGCCAGCAGCACAATAGGGGACATTCAGTACTTC. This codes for CASSTIGDIQYF.